A single sample gave rise to the 26 T cell receptor beta chains below, sequenced in a study of T cells expressing NK-cell markers. TCRdb derives one entry per CDR3 protein from the 5' RACE reads, leaving out DNA. This table holds 140,000 or so distinct CDR3 sequences. Sequencing used blood T cells: a sorted CD56 or NKG2C T cell subset, CD4+ or CD8+ T cells, or bulk PBMC T cells (not recorded which). These receptors were collected from a man between 18 and 29 years old in good health.

The chain joins TRBV29-1 to TRBJ2-3; the D call from TCRdb, TRBD1, cannot be confirmed without DNA. The CDR3 covers 19 residues. Germline V gene sequence: CDR1 SQVTM, CDR2 ANQGSEA. This CDR3 reads CSVELQGPVLGLATDTQYF.

The rearrangement joins TRBV6-5 to TRBJ1-1; TCRdb's D call, TRBD1, is unchecked because there is no DNA. The CDR3 runs 14 residues. Germline assignment: CDR1 MNHEY and CDR2 SVGAGI. The chain's CDR3 is CASSYSSRGTEAFF.

The chain couples TRBV3-1 to TRBJ2-1; as DNA is missing, the TRBD2 call by TCRdb cannot be tested. The CDR3 has 16 residues. Per germline, CDR1 LGHDT and CDR2 YNNKEL (reference sequence). The CDR3 here is CASSPRGGGTFNEQFF.

This CDR3 reads CASSGPMGHTEAFF. The V gene is TRBV6-5, the J gene TRBJ1-1. CDR1 and CDR2 (germline): MNHEY, SVGAGI. This CDR3 comprises 14 residues.

V is TRBV13 and J is TRBJ2-3. In germline, CDR1 is PRHDT, CDR2 FYEKMQ (reference sequence). This CDR3 comprises 13 residues. CDR3 loop: CASSLGPLDTQYF.

The chain employs TRBV15 and TRBJ2-7. The CDR3 totals 13 residues. The germline V gene encodes CDR1 LNHNV and CDR2 YYDKDF (reference sequence). The CDR3 sequence: CATSRGVRYEQYF.

The J gene is TRBJ2-7, the V gene TRBV7-9; the D call of TRBD1 rests on TCRdb alone, since no DNA is present to check it. CDR3 size: 15 residues. From germline, CDR1 is SEHNR and CDR2 FQNEAQ (reference sequence). CDR3 region: CASSLAQAPSYEQYF.

The chain recombines TRBV6-1 with TRBJ2-1; the D gene TCRdb calls, TRBD1, cannot be checked with no DNA. This CDR3 contains 16 residues. In germline, CDR1 is MNHNS, CDR2 SASEGT. The CDR3 spells CASSPALQGDYNEQFF.

The gene calls are TRBV9 and TRBJ1-2. Germline V gives CDR1 SGDLS, CDR2 YYNGEE. CDR3 length equals 12 residues. CDR3 sequence reads: CASQGLNYGYTF.

The rearrangement joins TRBV9 to TRBJ2-7; TCRdb indicates TRBD2, and absent DNA this call remains unverified. This CDR3 region has 14 residues. The germline gives CDR1 SGDLS, CDR2 YYNGEE. CDR3 in amino acids: CASSVSGGDYEQYF.

This chain joins TRBV27 and TRBJ2-1; without DNA, the TCRdb call of TRBD2 cannot be checked. The germline V gene encodes CDR1 MNHEY and CDR2 SMNVEV (reference sequence). The CDR3 sequence is 15 residues long. The CDR3 loop reads CASSLSGGRYNEQFF.

This chain connects TRBV7-9 to TRBJ2-5; TCRdb proposes TRBD1, but this gene call is untestable without DNA. This CDR3 comprises 15 residues. The germline V gene has CDR1 SEHNR and CDR2 FQNEAQ (reference sequence). Here the CDR3 reads CASSSTRTGQETQYF.

V usage is TRBV13 and J usage is TRBJ2-1; TCRdb selects TRBD1, and the lack of DNA leaves this call unchecked. Germline V gene sequence: CDR1 PRHDT, CDR2 FYEKMQ (reference sequence). This CDR3 comprises 15 residues. CDR3 in amino acids: CASSRGQSSYNEQFF.

J is TRBJ2-2 and V is TRBV4-2. The CDR3 is 17 residues long. Germline V CDR1 and CDR2: LGHNA, YNFKEQ. Here the CDR3 reads CASSHELQRTFTGELFF.

V is TRBV28 and J is TRBJ2-3; with no DNA, the TCRdb D assignment of TRBD2 cannot be verified. The CDR3 is made up of 15 amino acids. The germline gives CDR1 MDHEN, CDR2 SYDVKM. CDR3 protein: CASSLSPSFSDTQYF.

The V call is TRBV4-2, the J call TRBJ2-1; TCRdb gives TRBD2 as the D gene, but with no DNA this cannot be confirmed. Germline values: CDR1 LGHNA, CDR2 YNFKEQ. This CDR3 has 19 amino acids. The CDR3 sequence: CASSQEGGLAFDSYNEQFF.

The V call is TRBV6-4, the J call TRBJ2-2. The CDR3 contains 13 residues. Germline V gene lookup returns CDR1 MRHNA and CDR2 SNTAGT. This CDR3 reads CASSDGSTGELFF.

The chain joins TRBV6-1 to TRBJ2-1; as DNA is missing, the TRBD2 call by TCRdb cannot be tested. Germline CDR1 MNHNS, CDR2 SASEGT. The CDR3 sequence is 16 residues long. The CDR3 loop is CASSTFGGALYNEQFF.

The chain is built from TRBV24-1 and TRBJ2-5. CDR1 is KGHDR and CDR2 is SFDVKD in the germline V gene. This CDR3 spans 15 amino acids. CDR3 sequence: CATSDLGEYQETQYF.

The chain recombines TRBV28 with TRBJ2-1; TCRdb selects TRBD2, and the lack of DNA leaves this call unchecked. The CDR3 extends over 13 amino acids. CDR1 and CDR2 (germline): MDHEN, SYDVKM. The CDR3 region is CASSLGGLGEQFF.

V and J are TRBV7-6 and TRBJ2-5; TCRdb calls TRBD2, which cannot be checked without DNA. This CDR3 is 15 amino acids long. Germline CDR1 is SGHVS and CDR2 is FNYEAQ. CDR3 amino acids: CASSSPGLADPTQYF.

This chain connects TRBV2 to TRBJ2-5; TCRdb proposes TRBD2, but this gene call is untestable without DNA. The CDR3 covers 18 residues. Germline V gene sequence: CDR1 SNHLY, CDR2 FYNNEI. The chain's CDR3 is CASSVTAGASASQETQYF.

The CDR3 here is CASTFDRNTEAFF. The rearrangement joins TRBV23-1 to TRBJ1-1. TRBV23-1 is designated an ORF whose function remains uncertain. This CDR3 is built from 13 residues.

V usage is TRBV20-1 and J usage is TRBJ2-7; TCRdb gives TRBD1 as the D gene, but with no DNA this cannot be confirmed. CDR1 is DFQATT, CDR2 SNEGSKA, per germline (reference sequence). This CDR3 is 14 amino acids long. The CDR3 sequence: CSAREITYRDEQYF.

The chain is built from TRBV28 and TRBJ2-3. Germline CDR1 MDHEN, CDR2 SYDVKM. There are 12 residues in the CDR3. CDR3 region: CASRALGDTQYF.

The rearrangement links TRBV19 to TRBJ2-1; TCRdb names TRBD2, which stays unverified in the absence of DNA. This CDR3 is 15 amino acids long. Per germline, CDR1 LNHDA and CDR2 SQIVND (reference sequence). The chain's CDR3 is CASSMAGGLYNEQFF. The full variable domain, in which reference TRBV19 and TRBJ2-1 provide the parts outside the CDR3, is DGGITQSPKYLFRKEGQNVTLSCEQNLNHDAMYWYRQDPGQGLRLIYYSQIVNDFQKGDIAEGYSVSREKKESFPLTVTSAQKNPTAFYLCASSMAGGLYNEQFFGPGTRLTVL.